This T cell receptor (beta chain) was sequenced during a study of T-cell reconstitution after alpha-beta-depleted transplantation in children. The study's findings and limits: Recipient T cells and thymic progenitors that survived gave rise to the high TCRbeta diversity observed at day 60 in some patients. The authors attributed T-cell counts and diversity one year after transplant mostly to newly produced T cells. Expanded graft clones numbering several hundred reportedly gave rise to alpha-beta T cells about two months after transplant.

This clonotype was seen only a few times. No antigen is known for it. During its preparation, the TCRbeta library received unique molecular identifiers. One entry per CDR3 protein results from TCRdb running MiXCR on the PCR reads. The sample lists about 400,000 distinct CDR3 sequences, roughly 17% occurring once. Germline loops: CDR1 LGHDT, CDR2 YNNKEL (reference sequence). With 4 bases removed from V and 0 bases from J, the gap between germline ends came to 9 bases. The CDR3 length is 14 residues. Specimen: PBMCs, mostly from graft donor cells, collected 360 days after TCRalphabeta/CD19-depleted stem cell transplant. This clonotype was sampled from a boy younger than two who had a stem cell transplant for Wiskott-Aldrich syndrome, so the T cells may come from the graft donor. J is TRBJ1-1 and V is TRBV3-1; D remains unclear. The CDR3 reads CASSRFHLNTEAFF. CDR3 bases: TGTGCCAGCAGCCGATTCCACCTGAACACTGAAGCTTTCTTT.